These T cell receptor beta chains were read from a single sample in a study of glioma-infiltrating T cells after dendritic cell vaccination. Using immunoSEQ multiplex PCR, the repertoire was profiled, and TCRdb retains in-frame clones only, with some absent. The top ten hold 35% to 40% of the sample, which has 20,000 or so clones, around 74% seen once. The starting material was blood, obtained before dendritic cell vaccination. The receptors originated from a human donor with glioblastoma. Each CDR3 is given with its conserved first and last residue. A D gene is named only where the DNA matches it firmly. Size is stated for part of the rows, as once, few or many counts, or as a class when the clone is expanded.

len	j_gene	v_gene	abundance	d_gene	CDR3aa	CDR3nt
13	TRBJ1-1	TRBV5-1	NA	NA	CASSLAGNTEAFF	TGCGCCAGCAGCTTGGCAGGGAACACTGAAGCTTTCTTT
15	TRBJ2-3	TRBV7-3	NA	TRBD2	CASSRTSGYTDTQYF	TGTGCCAGCAGCCGGACTAGCGGTTACACAGATACGCAGTATTTT
19	TRBJ2-1	TRBV7-9	NA	TRBD2	CASSETHSTSGREYNEQFF	TGTGCCAGCAGCGAAACCCATTCGACTAGCGGGAGGGAGTACAATGAGCAGTTCTTC
15	TRBJ2-7	TRBV6-1	few	NA	CASNRAAGGSYEQYF	TGTGCCAGCAACAGGGCCGCGGGCGGCTCCTACGAGCAGTACTTC
15	TRBJ2-7	TRBV5-1	NA	TRBD1	CASSLAAGGSYEQYF	TGCGCCAGCAGCTTGGCCGCAGGGGGTTCCTACGAGCAGTACTTC
16	TRBJ1-1	TRBV28	once	NA	CASSFLLQVQNTEAFF	TGTGCCAGCAGTTTTCTGCTACAGGTCCAAAACACTGAAGCTTTCTTT
15	TRBJ2-7	TRBV9	NA	TRBD1	CASSVASDRAHEQYF	TGTGCCAGCAGCGTAGCCTCCGACAGGGCCCACGAGCAGTACTTC
13	TRBJ1-2	TRBV18	NA	NA	CASSPRDNYGYTF	TGTGCCAGCTCACCCCGGGATAACTATGGCTACACCTTC
18	TRBJ1-5	TRBV19	NA	TRBD1	CASSADPGTGGRNQPQHF	TGTGCCAGTAGTGCCGACCCCGGGACAGGGGGCCGCAATCAGCCCCAGCATTTT
16	TRBJ2-7	TRBV9	NA	NA	CASSVAPTSRAYEQYF	TGTGCCAGCAGCGTAGCCCCAACTAGCCGAGCCTACGAGCAGTACTTC
12	TRBJ1-1	TRBV6-1	once	NA	CASSPHAAQAFF	TGTGCCAGCAGTCCCCACGCGGCTCAAGCTTTCTTT
16	TRBJ2-1	TRBV19	NA	TRBD2	CASRTSGSSLSHEQFF	TGTGCCAGTAGGACTAGCGGGAGCTCCCTCTCCCATGAGCAGTTCTTC
14	TRBJ2-1	TRBV7-9	medium-sized	NA	CASSLGSAASEQFF	TGTGCCAGCAGCTTGGGTAGCGCGGCAAGTGAGCAGTTCTTC
14	TRBJ2-1	TRBV29-1	NA	NA	CSAKQVSSYNEQFF	TGCAGCGCCAAACAGGTCAGCTCCTACAATGAGCAGTTCTTC
11	TRBJ2-5	TRBV7-9	NA	TRBD1	CASSWDRDQYF	TGTGCCAGCAGCTGGGACAGGGACCAGTACTTC
17	TRBJ2-7	TRBV7-2	NA	TRBD1	CASSIKAPRGTLYEQYF	TGTGCCAGCAGCATAAAAGCCCCCAGGGGGACCCTCTACGAGCAGTACTTC
15	TRBJ2-2	TRBV5-1	NA	NA	CASSFEPTETGELFF	TGCGCCAGCAGCTTCGAACCGACGGAGACCGGGGAGCTGTTTTTT
13	TRBJ2-7	TRBV10-3	NA	NA	CAISESIVYEQYF	TGTGCCATCAGTGAGTCGATAGTATACGAGCAGTACTTC
13	TRBJ2-2	TRBV5-4	few	NA	CASRHSNTGELFF	TGTGCCAGCAGGCACTCGAACACCGGGGAGCTGTTTTTT
15	TRBJ1-2	TRBV4-3	NA	NA	CASSQDELGDYGYTF	TGCGCCAGCAGCCAAGATGAGCTAGGGGACTATGGCTACACCTTC
13	TRBJ2-7	TRBV7-6	once	NA	CASSLSQGYEQYF	TGTGCCAGCAGCTTATCTCAGGGGTACGAGCAGTACTTC
15	TRBJ2-1	TRBV6-4	NA	TRBD2	CASSDSGAGGNEQFF	TGTGCCAGCAGTGACTCTGGGGCGGGAGGCAATGAGCAGTTCTTC
15	TRBJ1-2	TRBV19	NA	TRBD1	CASSLGVQGGYGYTF	TGTGCCAGTAGTCTCGGGGTGCAGGGGGGCTATGGCTACACCTTC
13	TRBJ1-4	TRBV28	NA	NA	CASKGQANEKLFF	TGTGCCAGCAAGGGGCAGGCTAATGAAAAACTGTTTTTT
16	TRBJ2-1	TRBV4-3	NA	TRBD2	CASSQGVLAGLDEQFF	TGCGCCAGCAGCCAAGGGGTACTAGCGGGATTAGATGAGCAGTTCTTC
13	TRBJ2-5	TRBV18	NA	NA	CASSPGVGETQYF	TGTGCCAGCTCACCGGGAGTTGGAGAGACCCAGTACTTC
13	TRBJ1-5	TRBV30	NA	TRBD1	CAWNTGGKQPQHF	TGTGCCTGGAATACAGGGGGCAAACAGCCCCAGCATTTT
15	TRBJ1-2	TRBV5-1	NA	TRBD1	CASSSKTGQIYGYTF	TGCGCCAGCAGCTCAAAGACAGGGCAGATCTACGGCTACACCTTC
14	TRBJ1-1	TRBV5-1	NA	TRBD1	CASSPGTGLAEAFF	TGCGCCAGCAGCCCCGGGACAGGCCTCGCTGAAGCTTTCTTT
15	TRBJ2-7	TRBV11-3	NA	TRBD2	CASSATREGTYEQYF	TGTGCCAGCAGCGCGACCCGGGAGGGGACCTACGAGCAGTACTTC
16	TRBJ2-3	TRBV2	NA	TRBD2	CASSFLAGGPTDTQYF	TGTGCCAGCAGTTTTTTAGCGGGAGGGCCAACAGATACGCAGTATTTT
14	TRBJ1-6	TRBV5-4	NA	NA	CASSAREHNSPLHF	TGTGCCAGCAGCGCCCGGGAGCACAATTCACCCCTCCACTTT
13	TRBJ2-3	TRBV5-6	NA	NA	CASSGVRGDTQYF	TGTGCCAGCAGCGGCGTCAGGGGAGATACGCAGTATTTT
16	TRBJ1-1	TRBV7-3	NA	TRBD1	CASSPQGAGLNTEAFF	TGTGCCAGCAGCCCCCAGGGGGCCGGACTGAACACTGAAGCTTTCTTT
13	TRBJ2-3	TRBV29-1	NA	NA	CSRGTRTTDTQYF	TGCAGCCGAGGGACACGGACCACAGATACGCAGTATTTT
15	TRBJ1-1	TRBV16	NA	NA	CASSHSSQGNTEAFF	TGTGCCAGCAGCCATTCATCCCAGGGGAACACTGAAGCTTTCTTT
15	TRBJ2-4	TRBV19	NA	TRBD1	CASSPDRVYKNIQYF	TGTGCCAGTAGTCCTGACAGGGTTTACAAAAACATTCAGTACTTC
15	TRBJ2-5	TRBV7-9	few	TRBD1	CASSTGDRGLETQYF	TGTGCCAGCAGCACCGGGGACAGGGGGCTCGAGACCCAGTACTTC
13	TRBJ2-1	TRBV5-1	NA	TRBD2	CASSSGTNNEQFF	TGCGCCAGCAGCAGCGGGACGAACAATGAGCAGTTCTTC
15	TRBJ2-7	TRBV4-2	NA	NA	CASSQSEDSPYEQYF	TGTGCCAGCAGCCAGAGTGAGGACAGTCCCTACGAGCAGTACTTC
16	TRBJ1-1	TRBV19	NA	NA	CASSIIFGISDTEAFF	TGTGCCAGTAGTATTATCTTCGGGATCTCGGACACTGAAGCTTTCTTT
13	TRBJ2-1	TRBV5-4	NA	TRBD2	CASSRDYPNEQFF	TGTGCCAGCAGCAGGGACTACCCAAATGAGCAGTTCTTC
18	TRBJ2-1	TRBV28	NA	TRBD2	CASSLGVSGRSSYNEQFF	TGTGCCAGCAGTTTGGGCGTTAGCGGGAGGAGCTCCTACAATGAGCAGTTCTTC
14	TRBJ1-1	TRBV5-4	NA	NA	CASSQSGSGTEAFF	TGCGCCAGCAGCCAATCGGGATCGGGCACTGAAGCTTTCTTT
14	TRBJ2-7	TRBV30	NA	TRBD2	CAWTHGAGGGEQYF	TGTGCCTGGACCCACGGAGCGGGAGGGGGCGAGCAGTACTTC
11	TRBJ1-2	TRBV10-3	NA	TRBD1	CAIRGQEGYTF	TGTGCCATCAGAGGACAGGAAGGCTACACCTTC
14	TRBJ1-5	TRBV6-1	NA	TRBD1	CASSSTGGNQPQHF	TGTGCCAGCAGTTCGACAGGGGGGAATCAGCCCCAGCATTTT
11	TRBJ2-7	TRBV19	NA	NA	CASSRDYEQYF	TGTGCCAGTAGCCGGGACTACGAGCAGTACTTC
15	TRBJ1-1	TRBV27	NA	NA	CASSPRRVGNTEAFF	TGTGCCAGCAGTCCCCGCCGGGTGGGGAACACTGAAGCTTTCTTT
16	TRBJ1-3	TRBV11-2	once	NA	CASSLGYPRSGNTIYF	TGTGCCAGCAGCTTAGGCTACCCACGCTCTGGAAACACCATATATTTT
14	TRBJ2-7	TRBV6-5	NA	NA	CASSYGQPNYEQYF	TGTGCCAGCAGTTATGGCCAACCCAACTACGAGCAGTACTTC
14	TRBJ1-3	TRBV5-1	NA	NA	CASSLGRGGNTIYF	TGCGCCAGCAGCTTGGGGAGGGGAGGAAACACCATATATTTT
14	TRBJ1-5	TRBV27	NA	NA	CASSVNRNNQPQHF	TGTGCCAGCAGCGTAAACAGAAACAATCAGCCCCAGCATTTT